The 25 T cell receptor beta chains reported below all come from one sample, sequenced in a study of cytomegalovirus exposure and HLA in healthy donors. PCR was performed using 60 Vbeta and 13 Jbeta primers. Sequencing was performed with immunoSEQ multiplex PCR; in TCRdb, only in-frame clones are kept and a portion is missing. Altogether approximately 40,000 clones are present, roughly 80% being singletons, with the ten largest covering more than 9%. The sequencing sample was made of PBMCs. Receptor source: a woman aged 18-35 years in good health and CMV-seropositive.

The genes are TRBV19 and TRBJ1-4; 8 nucleotides match TRBD1. Germline V gives CDR1 LNHDA, CDR2 SQIVND (reference sequence). CDR3 length equals 13 residues. With 6 bases clipped from V and 4 bases from J, the junction kept 1 base outside the gene matches. The DNA for the CDR3 is TGTGCCAGTAGAACAGGGGGTAATGAAAAACTGTTTTTT. Protein: CASRTGGNEKLFF.

This chain links TRBV4-3 with TRBJ1-2, with D possibly being TRBD1 (5 bases). V was cut by 6 bases and J by 3 bases, with 14 bases left in between. This CDR3 is built from 14 residues. Germline V gene lookup returns CDR1 LGHNA and CDR2 YSLEER. As DNA, the CDR3 is TGCGCCAGCAGTCGGGGGGTGGAGGACTATGGCTACACCTTC. Translated, it gives CASSRGVEDYGYTF.

The CDR3 region is CASSRRTEGDTQYF. CDR3 sequence (DNA): TGCGCCAGCAGCCGAAGGACGGAGGGGGATACGCAGTATTTT. The chain is built from TRBV5-1 and TRBJ2-3, with D possibly TRBD2 on 6 matching bases. Trimming removed 4 bases at V and 6 bases at J, with 15 bases between. Germline V gene data show CDR1 as SGHRS and CDR2 as YFSETQ. There are 14 residues in the CDR3.

The chain recombines TRBV4-1 with TRBJ1-2; 8 nucleotides agree with TRBD1. The germline V gene has CDR1 MGHRA and CDR2 YSYEKL. The CDR3 is 15 residues long. V shed 2 bases, J shed 8 bases, and the junction held 10 bases outside the gene matches. This CDR3 is CASSQPRGTGEGYTF. In DNA, the CDR3 is TGCGCCAGCAGCCAACCACGGGGGACAGGTGAAGGCTACACCTTC.

The chain recombines TRBV19 with TRBJ1-1, with D possibly being TRBD1 (5 bases). V lost 7 bases, J lost 1 base, and 22 bases lay in between. Germline V gene sequence: CDR1 LNHDA, CDR2 SQIVND (reference sequence). This CDR3 is 17 amino acids long. CDR3 sequence: CASMGLFLWGKNTEAFF. The DNA of the CDR3 is TGTGCCAGTATGGGGCTCTTTCTCTGGGGTAAGAACACTGAAGCTTTCTTT.

The chain uses TRBV6-5 and TRBJ2-7; 7 positions match TRBD1. The CDR3 is 15 amino acids. Germline assignment: CDR1 MNHEY and CDR2 SVGAGI. V lost 6 bases and J lost 0; bases outside the gene matches: 8. CDR3 coding DNA: TGTGCCAGCAGACCCACAGGGGCCCGCTCCTACGAGCAGTACTTC. It translates to CASRPTGARSYEQYF.

J is TRBJ1-2 and V is TRBV13, with 8 bases aligning to TRBD1. The CDR3 length is 15 residues. Per the germline V gene, CDR1 is PRHDT and CDR2 is FYEKMQ (reference sequence). V lost 5 bases to trimming and J lost 4 bases; unmatched junction nucleotides: 9. CDR3 amino acids: CASSEGQAEPYGYTF. CDR3 nucleotide sequence: TGTGCCAGCAGCGAGGGACAGGCAGAACCCTATGGCTACACCTTC. Variable domain in full (rest from reference TRBV13 and TRBJ1-2): AAGVIQSPRHLIKEKRETATLKCYPIPRHDTVYWYQQGPGQDPQFLISFYEKMQSDKGSIPDRFSAQQFSDYHSELNMSSLELGDSALYFCASSEGQAEPYGYTFGSGTRLTVV.

V gene TRBV5-5 combines with J gene TRBJ2-5, with TRBD1 as a possible D gene (6 bases). CDR3 length: 14 residues. V shed 2 bases and J shed 5 bases, with 13 bases lying between them. CDR1 and CDR2 (germline): SGHKS, YYEKEE (reference sequence). The CDR3 region is CASSFGQLLETQYF. DNA of the CDR3: TGTGCCAGCAGCTTCGGACAGTTATTGGAGACCCAGTACTTC.

The chain recombines TRBV4-2 with TRBJ2-5; D possibly corresponds to TRBD1 (6 bases). The length of the CDR3 is 15 residues. Trimming left V 4 bases short and J 2 bases short, with 14 bases between. CDR1 and CDR2 (germline): LGHNA, YNFKEQ. CDR3 amino acids: CASSPRGEGQETQYF. CDR3 DNA sequence: TGTGCCAGCAGCCCCAGGGGCGAGGGACAAGAGACCCAGTACTTC.

The V gene is TRBV11-3, the J gene TRBJ2-1; TRBD2 matches 7 bases. The CDR3 covers 15 residues. J lost 2 bases, V lost 2 bases, and 3 bases had no gene match. Germline CDR1 is SGHNT and CDR2 is YENEEA. This chain's CDR3 is CASSLIAGAYNEQFF. Here the CDR3 DNA reads TGTGCCAGCAGCTTAATTGCGGGGGCCTACAATGAGCAGTTCTTC.

The chain has TRBV7-9 and TRBJ2-2, with TRBD2 identical over 8 bases. This CDR3 has 15 residues. The V and J ends lost 4 bases and 5 bases, in that order; junction bases with no gene match: 6. Germline CDR1 is SEHNR and CDR2 is FQNEAQ (reference sequence). The CDR3 protein is CASSSGGLRTGELFF. DNA of the CDR3: TGTGCCAGCAGCTCGGGGGGGCTAAGGACCGGGGAGCTGTTTTTT.

Comments on this clone: Additional DNA sequences in this sample encode the identical CDR3. The J gene is TRBJ1-4, the V gene TRBV30, with 7 bases aligning to TRBD1. CDR3 size: 15 residues. Germline V gene lookup returns CDR1 GTSNPN and CDR2 SVGIG (reference sequence). Unmatched junction bases numbered 11, after V lost 2 bases and J lost 8 bases. In DNA, the CDR3 is TGTGCCTGGAGTATCTCGACAGGGTTCTTCGAAAAACTGTTTTTT. Protein product: CAWSISTGFFEKLFF.

The V and J genes are TRBV14 and TRBJ2-2, with a tentative D call TRBD2 (5 bases). The CDR3 is made up of 15 amino acids. Trimming took 1 base from V and 5 from J, leaving 11 bases between them. Germline CDR1 is SGHDN and CDR2 is FVKESK. The CDR3: CASSQGPGLTGELFF. The DNA of the CDR3 is TGTGCCAGCAGCCAAGGTCCGGGGTTGACCGGGGAGCTGTTTTTT.

The chain uses TRBV7-3 and TRBJ2-3; 7 bases align to TRBD1. The CDR3 is 14 residues long. Germline assignment: CDR1 SGHTA and CDR2 FQGTGA. Trimming removed 5 bases from V and 2 bases from J; junction bases left unmatched: 4. CDR3 DNA sequence: TGTGCCAGCAGCCGAGGACAGGACACAGATACGCAGTATTTT. Translated: CASSRGQDTDTQYF.

J is TRBJ1-3 and V is TRBV5-5, with D uncertain. V was clipped by 2 bases and J by 4 bases, with 16 bases between them. Germline V gene sequence: CDR1 SGHKS, CDR2 YYEKEE (reference sequence). The CDR3 consists of 16 residues. CDR3 sequence (DNA): TGTGCCAGCAGCTTTTCGCCGGGATCGGGGGGAAACACCATATATTTT. Encoded protein: CASSFSPGSGGNTIYF. The whole variable domain, remainder taken from reference TRBV5-5 and TRBJ1-3, is DAGVTQSPTHLIKTRGQQVTLRCSPISGHKSVSWYQQVLGQGPQFIFQYYEKEERGRGNFPDRFSARQFPNYSSELNVNALLLGDSALYLCASSFSPGSGGNTIYFGEGSWLTVV.

The rearrangement links TRBV4-2 to TRBJ2-3; no clear D gene. V shed 5 bases and J shed 1 base, with 13 bases lying between them. Germline CDR1 reads LGHNA; CDR2 reads YNFKEQ. CDR3 length equals 15 residues. This CDR3 is CASSDLRKRTDTQYF. DNA for the CDR3: TGTGCCAGCAGCGATCTACGTAAGCGCACAGATACGCAGTATTTT.

This rearrangement joins TRBV23-1 to TRBJ2-7; maybe TRBD2 (5 bases). TRBV23-1 is placed among ORFs of uncertain function. This CDR3 has 15 amino acids. With 0 bases removed from V and 1 base from J, the gap between germline ends came to 10 bases. The CDR3 is CASSQSRAGSYEQYF. The CDR3 DNA reads as TGCGCCAGCAGTCAATCGAGGGCTGGTTCCTACGAGCAGTACTTC.

The chain links TRBV15 to TRBJ2-1, with 8 nucleotides matching TRBD1. CDR1 is LNHNV and CDR2 is YYDKDF in the germline V gene (reference sequence). The CDR3 is 14 amino acids. The trim removed 4 bases at V and 11 bases at J, leaving 10 bases unmatched. CDR3 sequence: CATSMDREEPQQFF. For the CDR3, the DNA is TGTGCCACCAGCATGGACAGGGAGGAACCACAGCAGTTCTTC. The variable domain in full, completed from reference TRBV15 and TRBJ2-1, reads DAMVIQNPRYQVTQFGKPVTLSCSQTLNHNVMYWYQQKSSQAPKLLFHYYDKDFNNEADTPDNFQSRRPNTSFCFLDIRSPGLGDTAMYLCATSMDREEPQQFFGPGTRLTVL.

This clone was counted a single time. J is TRBJ2-4 and V is TRBV18; maybe TRBD1 (7 bases). Germline V lookup: CDR1 KGHSH, CDR2 LQKENI. Trimming stripped 3 bases from V and 8 bases from J, with 23 bases between. CDR3 size: 17 residues. The CDR3 protein is CASSPSPQGGARDIQYF. The CDR3 bases are TGTGCCAGCTCACCGTCCCCTCAGGGGGGCGCAAGAGACATTCAGTACTTC. The full variable domain, its missing parts supplied by reference TRBV18 and TRBJ2-4, is NAGVMQNPRHLVRRRGQEARLRCSPMKGHSHVYWYRQLPEEGLKFMVYLQKENIIDESGMPKERFSAEFPKEGPSILRIQQVVRGDSAAYFCASSPSPQGGARDIQYFGAGTRLSVL.

The chain uses TRBV13 and TRBJ1-2; D not certain. The germline V gene encodes CDR1 PRHDT and CDR2 FYEKMQ (reference sequence). V was shortened by 7 bases and J by 2 bases, with 11 bases between the two germline ends. CDR3 length: 13 amino acids. CDR3 sequence (DNA): TGTGCCAGCACCTCGGCAGGAAACTATGGCTACACCTTC. Amino acids: CASTSAGNYGYTF.

The rearrangement links TRBV29-1 to TRBJ2-5; 9 nucleotides agree with TRBD2. The DNA end is a closer match to TRBJ2-7, so the J assignment may be wrong. This CDR3 is 14 amino acids long. Germline V gene sequence: CDR1 SQVTM, CDR2 ANQGSEA. The CDR3 sequence is CSVAGLAETYEQYF. The CDR3 coding sequence is TGCAGCGTTGCGGGACTAGCCGAAACCTACGAGCAGTACTTC.

This clone occurred once. The junction and the germline gene differ at one end; a read error may be behind it. The chain recombines TRBV7-9 with TRBJ2-3, with D possibly matching TRBD1 (5 bases). Per the germline V gene, CDR1 is SEHNR and CDR2 is FQNEAQ (reference sequence). This CDR3 spans 14 amino acids. In nucleotides, the CDR3 is TGTTCCAGCAGCTATGGACAAAACACAGATACGCAGTATTTT. Amino acid sequence: CSSSYGQNTDTQYF.

This clone was recorded only once. The rearrangement joins TRBV7-8 to TRBJ2-1, with 11 bases that match TRBD2. Losses at the gene ends were 1 base for V and 8 bases for J; bases not matched to a gene: 4. CDR3 size: 15 residues. CDR1 SGHVS and CDR2 FQNEAQ come from the germline V gene. CDR3 DNA: TGTGCCAGCAGCTTAGGGCTAGCGGGAGGAGATGAGCAGTTCTTC. Its translation is CASSLGLAGGDEQFF.

The V and J genes are TRBV5-4 and TRBJ2-1, with TRBD1 matching 7 bases. In germline, CDR1 is SGHNT, CDR2 YYREEE (reference sequence). The junction had 13 bases not matched to a gene; V was cut back by 3 bases and J by 7 bases. This CDR3 has 16 residues. The CDR3 sequence: CASSWAPGQSGNEQFF. Written as DNA, the CDR3 is TGTGCCAGCAGCTGGGCACCGGGACAGTCGGGGAATGAGCAGTTCTTC.

V and J are TRBV27 and TRBJ2-7; TRBD1 agrees at 7 bases. The CDR3 length is 13 residues. CDR1 MNHEY and CDR2 SMNVEV come from the germline V gene (reference sequence). V lost 8 bases, J lost 3 bases, and 7 bases stayed unmatched. The CDR3 spells CASRTYRGYEQYF. The CDR3, as DNA: TGTGCCAGCCGTACATACAGGGGCTACGAGCAGTACTTC.